Listed below are T cell receptor beta chains from one sample, sequenced in a study of blood T cell repertoires in COVID-19. Clones were read by immunoSEQ multiplex PCR, and TCRdb kept only the in-frame ones, dropping some. Among over 200,000 clones listed, around four fifths were seen once. Sequencing used peripheral blood. The receptors shown here come from a man aged 40-50 years with active or convalescent COVID-19. The CDR3 runs from the conserved cysteine through the conserved F or W. The D gene is left open where the match is weak. Clone size is not always given. Where it is, it says once, few, many or a class for expanded clones.

j_call | d_call | v_call | clone_size | cdr3_aa | cdr3_nt
TRBJ1-5 | NA | TRBV15 | NA | CATIYCNQPQHF | TGTGCCACCATATACTGCAATCAGCCCCAGCATTTT
TRBJ1-1 | NA | TRBV30 | NA | CAWSVGGGITEAFF | TGTGCCTGGAGTGTAGGAGGCGGCATAACTGAAGCTTTCTTT
TRBJ1-4 | TRBD1 | TRBV19 | few | CATRDRGRKVEKLFF | TGTGCCACCCGGGACAGGGGGCGGAAAGTTGAAAAACTGTTTTTT
TRBJ2-2 | NA | TRBV21-1 | NA | CASSNRTGIDTGELFF | TGTGCCAGCAGCAACCGGACAGGGATCGACACCGGGGAGCTGTTTTTT
TRBJ1-5 | NA | TRBV30 | NA | CAFRSRGSGNQPQHF | TGTGCCTTCCGATCCAGGGGTAGTGGCAATCAGCCCCAGCATTTT
TRBJ2-1 | NA | TRBV28 | NA | CASEGGPSYNEQFF | TGTGCCAGTGAGGGGGGGCCTTCCTACAATGAGCAGTTCTTC
TRBJ2-7 | NA | TRBV6-5 | NA | CASSDTTYEQYF | TGTGCCAGCAGCGACACAACCTACGAGCAGTACTTC
TRBJ2-1 | TRBD2 | TRBV2 | few | CASSELAGGPFF | TGTGCCAGCAGTGAGCTAGCGGGGGGGCCATTCTTC
TRBJ2-5 | TRBD2 | TRBV7-2 | NA | CASSLVRGGQETQYF | TGTGCCAGCAGCTTAGTACGGGGGGGCCAGGAGACCCAGTACTTC
TRBJ1-1 | NA | TRBV4-1 | NA | CASSSLGFPNTEAFF | TGCGCCAGCAGCTCGCTCGGGTTCCCGAACACTGAAGCTTTCTTT
TRBJ2-7 | TRBD1 | TRBV6-2/TRBV6-3 | NA | CASSSGTGGSYEQYF | TGTGCCAGCAGCTCAGGGACAGGGGGCTCCTACGAGCAGTACTTC
TRBJ1-2 | NA | TRBV21-1 | NA | CASSPNGTIYNYGYTF | TGTGCCAGCAGCCCAAATGGGACAATCTACAACTATGGCTACACCTTC
TRBJ2-3 | TRBD2 | TRBV7-6 | NA | CASSQFTGGLDTQYF | TGTGCCAGCAGCCAATTCACGGGGGGATTAGATACGCAGTATTTT
TRBJ1-3 | TRBD1 | TRBV3-1/TRBV3-2 | NA | CASSPRSRGAIVNTIYF | TGTGCCAGCAGCCCAAGATCCAGGGGGGCGATTGTAAACACCATATATTTT
TRBJ1-2 | NA | TRBV27 | NA | CASRKGHAYGYTF | TGTGCCAGCAGAAAAGGACACGCCTATGGCTACACCTTC
TRBJ1-5 | NA | TRBV25-1 | NA | CASGGNNQPQHF | TGTGCCAGCGGGGGGAACAATCAGCCCCAGCATTTT